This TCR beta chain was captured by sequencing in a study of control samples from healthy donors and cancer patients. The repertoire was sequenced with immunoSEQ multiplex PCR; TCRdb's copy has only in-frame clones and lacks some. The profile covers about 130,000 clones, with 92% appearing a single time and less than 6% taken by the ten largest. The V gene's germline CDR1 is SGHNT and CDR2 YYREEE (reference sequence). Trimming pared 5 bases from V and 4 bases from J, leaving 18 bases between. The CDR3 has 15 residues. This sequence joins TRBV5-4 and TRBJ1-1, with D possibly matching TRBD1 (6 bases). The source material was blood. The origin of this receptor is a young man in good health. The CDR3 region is CASSSREVGGTEAFF. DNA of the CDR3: TGTGCCAGCAGTTCGAGAGAGGTAGGGGGCACTGAAGCTTTCTTT.